This entry features one TCR beta chain sequence. The repertoire was sequenced with immunoSEQ multiplex PCR; TCRdb's copy has only in-frame clones and lacks some. The sample holds about 170,000 clones; around four fifths are singletons and the top ten take about 8.1%. Germline CDR1 reads SGHRS; CDR2 reads YFSETQ. This CDR3 spans 15 amino acids. Trimming took 4 bases from V and 4 from J; bases not matched to a gene: 6. This specimen belongs to a study of blood T cell repertoires in COVID-19. Across the study: Some COVID-19 samples were acute and others convalescent; all came from the United States, Italy and Spain. In each case, the material was cDNA or gDNA derived from T cells, B-cell-depleted T cells, or PBMCs.

The specimen was peripheral blood. The rearrangement joins TRBV5-1 to TRBJ2-2, with TRBD1 identical over 8 bases. This clonotype was obtained from a woman older than 75 with COVID-19, enrolled during active disease. The CDR3 here is CASSPDRGITGELFF. As DNA, the CDR3 is TGCGCCAGCAGCCCAGACAGGGGTATCACCGGGGAGCTGTTTTTT. Full variable domain (rest looked up from reference TRBV5-1 and TRBJ2-2): KAGVTQTPRYLIKTRGQQVTLSCSPISGHRSVSWYQQTPGQGLQFLFEYFSETQRNKGNFPGRFSGRQFSNSRSEMNVSTLELGDSALYLCASSPDRGITGELFFGEGSRLTVL.